This TCR beta chain was recovered during a study of T cell changes during pregnancy in multiple sclerosis. Produced via immunoSEQ multiplex PCR; TCRdb's table is partial and in-frame only. There are approximately 96,000 clones in the sample; under 95% occur only once, and roughly 2.3% lies in the top ten. Germline loops: CDR1 SGHTA, CDR2 FQGNSA. V lost 5 bases and J lost 4, with 15 bases in between. This CDR3 spans 16 amino acids. V usage is TRBV7-2 and J usage is TRBJ2-6; D uncertain. Sample: peripheral blood, taken after pregnancy. The TCR comes from a female donor in good health, enrolled as a control in a pregnancy study. CDR3 protein: CASSILTGSGANVLTF. The CDR3 coding sequence is TGTGCCAGCAGCATTCTAACCGGGTCGGGGGCCAACGTCCTGACTTTC.